This T cell receptor (beta chain) was retrieved from a study of CD8 T cells in ankylosing spondylitis (dated by TCRdb to about 2017). Some background on the complete study: The study profiled T cell receptor beta repertoires in healthy donors and ankylosing spondylitis patients to find disease-linked TCR variants. Peripheral blood was sampled, and synovial fluid was also collected from ankylosing spondylitis patients. The full study cohort was made up of about two dozen ankylosing spondylitis patients and about a hundred healthy donors. The full study reports these points: The disease-linked clones were reported to be significantly enriched in matched synovial fluid samples from ankylosing spondylitis patients. Blood from ankylosing spondylitis patients appeared to be characterized by a TCR beta motif composed of roughly eight highly homologous amino acid variants. In peripheral blood, the disease-linked clones were found at relatively low frequencies and had a CD8+ phenotype. Some motif variants had previously been reported in the synovial fluid and blood of reactive arthritis patients, which suggests shared mechanisms of disease initiation.

This clonotype has a count of ten or more. The clone's antigen remains unknown. No base quality information exists; no much larger clone differs at one position. The V end gives up 6 bases and the J end 6 bases, leaving 6 bases in the junction not matched to a gene. The cysteine opens and the phenylalanine closes a CDR3 of 13 amino acids. Solely the CDR3 DNA is kept, with 39 bases framed from the first base. Taken from the germline V gene, the CDR1 and CDR2 loops are SQVTM and ANQGSEA. These reads were obtained on an Illumina HiSeq 2500. Quantitative 5'-RACE with molecular barcodes was the method used to prepare the TCR beta libraries. The authors' analysis ran thus. To identify disease-linked TCR variants, a new computational method was used, one built on a probabilistic model of VDJ rearrangement. The public reads were run again by TCRdb, first through fastp at Q25 and then through MiXCR, and only productive beta chains were kept. Identical CDR3 proteins give one entry, which carries the most common genes and DNA. These V and J calls are TCRdb output, not the study's own analysis. In this sample the table shows 350,000 to 450,000 distinct CDR3 sequences, roughly a quarter of which occur a single time. Roughly 1% of the sample belongs to the ten largest clones.

The V gene is TRBV29-1 and the J gene is TRBJ2-2; 8 central bases correspond to TRBD2. Input material: blood, either unsorted or a sorted T cell fraction (not recorded which). The receptor was isolated from a male donor with ankylosing spondylitis. The DNA sequence is TGCAGCGTCCCGGGACTAGGGTCCGGGGAGCTGTTTTTT. This encodes CSVPGLGSGELFF.